This is a list of T cell receptor beta chains from one sample in a study of blood T cell repertoires in COVID-19. Sequencing used immunoSEQ multiplex PCR; TCRdb keeps in-frame clones, though not all of them. The sample contains 200,000 to 250,000 clones, roughly 83% of which appear only once. What was sequenced was peripheral blood. These receptors were collected from a woman aged 50 to 60 with acute or convalescent COVID-19. Each CDR3 is given without its conserved first and last residue.

v_call cdr3_length cdr3_aa
TRBV19 12 ASRGQEVRDTQY
TRBV7-9 13 ASSSGQGSGNTIY
TRBV19 12 ASSAGTSGETQY
TRBV2 9 ASTRSYEQY
TRBV12-3/TRBV12-4 10 ASEEGPRGYT
TRBV7-3 11 ASSPPGLNEQF
TRBV5-6 11 ASSPLTSDTQY
TRBV2 13 ASSEDSLAGYEQY
TRBV28 13 ASSLQGGGNQPQH
TRBV19 15 ASSIDRGQRKNTEAF
TRBV7-2 11 ASSLVGSQPQH
TRBV6-2/TRBV6-3 19 ASSYSMVAWKQASPGQPQH
TRBV27 12 ASRSQPGNTEAF
TRBV30 11 AYASGGTDTQY
TRBV5-1 15 ASSLLRTSGGHYEQY
TRBV5-1 13 ASSLEGDDTGELF
TRBV12-3/TRBV12-4 11 ASSLTDYNEQF
TRBV27 12 ASSLSGRNQPQH
TRBV7-8 14 ASTPGVTSYQETQY
TRBV19 13 AAMGLARNTGELF
TRBV19 13 ASSLQGINTGELF
TRBV11-3 13 ASSLGRAYQDTQY
TRBV7-9 13 ASSKTQGKNTEAF
TRBV19 9 ASRRGPEQY
TRBV6-4 14 ASSDEAGGATDTQY
TRBV7-3 11 ASSPGWADTQY
TRBV7-2 13 ASGFQSGNYNEQF
TRBV19 15 ASRTGTGGAGGQPQH
TRBV27 14 ASSLPDRRANYGYT